These 32 T cell receptor beta chains were all obtained from the same sample, sequenced in a study of T cells after yellow fever vaccination. TCRdb processed the 5' RACE reads anew with MiXCR; each CDR3 protein has one entry. The data show hundreds of thousands of distinct CDR3 sequences, 15% to 20% seen once. Sequencing used PBMCs, obtained before the yellow fever booster vaccination. Receptor source: a man younger than 30 who received the YFV17D yellow fever vaccine.

V usage is TRBV7-9 and J usage is TRBJ2-7; 9 bases match TRBD1. With 7 bases clipped from V and 4 bases from J, the junction kept 17 bases outside the gene matches. The V gene's germline CDR1 is SEHNR and CDR2 FQNEAQ (reference sequence). This CDR3 comprises 17 residues. The CDR3 loop reads CASTPTDRQGGVYEQYF. Written as DNA, the CDR3 is TGTGCCAGCACCCCCACCGACCGACAGGGGGGAGTATACGAGCAGTACTTC.

The chain has TRBV5-6 and TRBJ2-3; D is unclear. The CDR3 runs to 13 residues. The germline V gene encodes CDR1 SGHDT and CDR2 YYEEEE. V was pared by 7 bases and J by 0 bases, with 9 bases between. The CDR3 loop reads CASAFSSTDTQYF. The CDR3 DNA reads TGTGCCAGCGCCTTCAGTAGCACAGATACGCAGTATTTT.

The chain links TRBV5-1 to TRBJ2-1; 12 bases map to TRBD1. Looked up from germline, CDR1 is SGHRS and CDR2 is YFSETQ. The CDR3 is 14 residues long. J was trimmed by 9 bases and V by 3 bases; bases with no gene match: 4. The CDR3 reads CASSSGQGASEQFF. The CDR3 region has the DNA TGCGCCAGCAGCTCGGGACAGGGGGCCAGTGAGCAGTTCTTC.

This rearrangement joins TRBV15 to TRBJ1-5, with D perhaps TRBD1 (5 bases). V gave up 3 bases and J gave up 6 bases, with 15 bases separating them. CDR1 and CDR2 from the germline V gene are LNHNV and YYDKDF (reference sequence). This CDR3 spans 15 amino acids. CDR3 DNA: TGTGCCACCAGCAGGGACCAGGGAAGTCGTCAGCCCCAGCATTTT. Translation: CATSRDQGSRQPQHF.

The gene calls are TRBV7-9 and TRBJ2-5; perhaps TRBD1 as D (5 bases). The CDR3 has 14 amino acids. The germline V and J ends were trimmed by 2 bases and 5 bases, with 12 bases remaining between them. Germline values: CDR1 SEHNR, CDR2 FQNEAQ (reference sequence). DNA for the CDR3: TGTGCCAGCAGCTTATCTGGGGCGTCGGAGACCCAGTACTTC. Its translation: CASSLSGASETQYF.

This clonotype was picked up a small number of times. The chain combines TRBV7-6 with TRBJ2-5; weak D call: TRBD2 (7 bases). CDR1 is SGHVS, CDR2 FNYEAQ, per germline. The CDR3 has 15 amino acids. V shed 0 bases and J shed 0 bases, with 8 bases lying between them. CDR3 region: CASSLAGGHQETQYF. The CDR3 coding sequence is TGTGCCAGCAGCTTAGCGGGGGGGCACCAAGAGACCCAGTACTTC.

V usage is TRBV5-1 and J usage is TRBJ2-1; possible D gene TRBD1, 5 bases. The V and J ends lost 1 base and 3 bases respectively, with 8 bases between them. The CDR3 is 14 amino acids. Germline values: CDR1 SGHRS, CDR2 YFSETQ. The CDR3: CASSLKDIYNEQFF. Here the CDR3 DNA reads TGCGCCAGCAGCTTGAAGGACATCTACAATGAGCAGTTCTTC.

The V call is TRBV6-5, the J call TRBJ2-7; D may be TRBD2 (7 bases). Trimming took 2 bases from V and 2 from J, leaving 10 bases between them. Germline loops: CDR1 MNHEY, CDR2 SVGAGI. This CDR3 contains 14 residues. The CDR3: CASSYGGAAYEQYF. The CDR3 DNA reads as TGTGCCAGCAGTTACGGGGGGGCGGCCTACGAGCAGTACTTC.

This clonotype was detected a few times. The J gene is TRBJ2-5, the V gene TRBV20-1, with 10 positions matching TRBD2. Germline V gives CDR1 DFQATT, CDR2 SNEGSKA (reference sequence). The CDR3 loop spans 14 amino acids. With 6 bases clipped from V and 7 bases from J, the junction kept 11 bases outside the gene matches. The CDR3 is CSAPPLAGERTQYF. The CDR3 DNA follows: TGCAGTGCCCCTCCCCTAGCGGGGGAGCGGACCCAGTACTTC.

This clonotype showed up just a few times. This chain links TRBV12-3 or TRBV12-4 with TRBJ2-5; 10 nucleotides agree with TRBD2. Unmatched junction bases numbered 4, after V lost 7 bases and J lost 2 bases. CDR3 size: 14 residues. In nucleotides, the CDR3 is TGTGCCAGCAAAAGGACTAGCGGACAAGAGACCCAGTACTTC. Its translation: CASKRTSGQETQYF.

This clonotype appeared a few times. This chain links TRBV7-2 with TRBJ2-3; D is unclear. The germline V gene has CDR1 SGHTA and CDR2 FQGNSA. The ends were cut back, 1 base at V and 3 bases at J, with 8 bases in the middle. The CDR3 length is 14 residues. The CDR3 sequence: CASSLEVGTDTQYF. As DNA, the CDR3 is TGTGCCAGCAGCTTAGAAGTCGGAACAGATACGCAGTATTTT.

This clonotype was detected a few times. The chain joins TRBV23-1 to TRBJ2-1; D is perhaps TRBD1 (5 bases). TRBV23-1 is given ORF status, its function remaining uncertain. CDR3 length equals 11 residues. The V and J ends lost 6 bases and 6 bases respectively, with 6 bases between them. CDR3 DNA sequence: TGCGCCAGCAGGACAGTCAATGAGCAGTTCTTC. It encodes CASRTVNEQFF.

The chain carries TRBV12-3 or TRBV12-4 and TRBJ1-6; a possible D gene is TRBD1 (5 bases). The CDR3 runs 14 residues. V lost 1 base, J lost 7 bases, and 8 bases lay in between. CDR3 sequence: CASSLGRENSPLHF. The CDR3 DNA is TGTGCCAGCAGTTTAGGCAGGGAGAATTCACCCCTCCACTTT.

CDR3 DNA sequence: TGTGCCAGCAGCCAAGGAGTCCGGGACAGGGACTCGGTTCGCCCTGATCAAAACTATGGCTACACCTTC. This sequence encodes CASSQGVRDRDSVRPDQNYGYTF. V gene TRBV3-2 combines with J gene TRBJ1-2; the D segment call TRBD1 is taken from the table without a DNA check. TRBV3-2 is termed a pseudogene. The CDR3 is 23 residues long.

This clonotype was recorded a few times. The chain recombines TRBV4-2 with TRBJ2-7; D uncertain. Germline-derived CDR1 and CDR2 are LGHNA and YNFKEQ. This CDR3 contains 16 residues. The V end was cut by 0 bases, the J end by 3 bases, with 15 bases between. CDR3 sequence: CASSQDPVFGSYEQYF. The CDR3 nucleotides are TGTGCCAGCAGCCAAGATCCAGTTTTCGGTAGCTACGAGCAGTACTTC.

The genes are TRBV7-2 and TRBJ2-1; 11 bases are shared with TRBD2. Germline values: CDR1 SGHTA, CDR2 FQGNSA. CDR3 length: 19 amino acids. The V gene end was trimmed by 2 bases and the J gene end by 4 bases; junction bases not matched to a gene: 13. CDR3 protein: CASSLLAGGHLRPYNEQFF. The CDR3 region has the DNA TGTGCCAGCAGCTTACTAGCGGGGGGCCATCTAAGGCCTTACAATGAGCAGTTCTTC.

For this clonotype: This may be a read error, as it is one base from a much larger clone. This chain joins TRBV29-1 and TRBJ1-2, with a weak D call TRBD1 (5 bases). From germline, CDR1 is SQVTM and CDR2 ANQGSEA. This CDR3 contains 11 residues. Trimming pared 3 bases from V and 4 bases from J, leaving 6 bases between. CDR3 in amino acids: CSVDQGYGYTF. The CDR3 DNA is TGCAGCGTTGACCAGGGCTATGGCTACACCTTC.

This chain uses TRBV5-1 with TRBJ2-5, with 8 bases fitting TRBD2. Unmatched junction bases numbered 10, after V lost 4 bases and J lost 5 bases. The CDR3 consists of 15 residues. The V gene's germline CDR1 is SGHRS and CDR2 YFSETQ. CDR3 in amino acids: CASSEGLGGGETQYF. Here the CDR3 DNA reads TGCGCCAGCAGCGAAGGCCTAGGCGGGGGGGAGACCCAGTACTTC.

This clonotype has only a few counts. This chain links TRBV7-2 with TRBJ2-2; the D is unclear. CDR1 and CDR2 from the germline V gene are SGHTA and FQGNSA. The CDR3 is 11 amino acids. Between the trimmed V and J ends, which lost 7 bases and 5 bases, there was a span of 5 bases. Here the CDR3 reads CASIPTGELFF. The CDR3 coding sequence is TGTGCCAGCATCCCGACCGGGGAGCTGTTTTTT.

This clonotype was detected ten times or more. The CDR3 loop is CASGDTQYF. For the CDR3, the DNA is TGTGCCAGCGGGGATACGCAGTATTTT. The V call is TRBV6-6, the J call TRBJ2-3, with D unresolved. This CDR3 spans 9 amino acids. Trimming took off 8 bases at V and 6 bases at J, with 3 bases between the two ends. The V gene's germline CDR1 is MNHNY and CDR2 SVGAGI (reference sequence).

The V call is TRBV9, the J call TRBJ2-1; D possibly corresponds to TRBD2 (6 bases). Deletions cut 0 bases from V and 2 bases from J, with 9 bases between. There are 15 residues in the CDR3. The germline V gene has CDR1 SGDLS and CDR2 YYNGEE. CDR3 region: CASSVAGDAYNEQFF. The DNA of the CDR3 is TGTGCCAGCAGCGTAGCGGGGGATGCCTACAATGAGCAGTTCTTC.

This chain joins TRBV12-3 or TRBV12-4 and TRBJ2-3; 8 bases fit TRBD2. The CDR3 covers 15 residues. With V trimmed by 3 bases and J by 5 bases, 7 bases remained unmatched. In DNA form, the CDR3 reads TGTGCCAGCAGTTTTGGGCGGGGGGTTGTAGATACGCAGTATTTT. It codes for CASSFGRGVVDTQYF.

This clonotype was counted a few times. The rearrangement joins TRBV12-3 or TRBV12-4 to TRBJ2-5; 11 bases fit TRBD1. V was pared by 6 bases and J by 5 bases, with 5 bases of the junction left unmatched. The CDR3 totals 14 residues. This chain's CDR3 is CASSGDRGFETQYF. The CDR3 nucleotides read TGTGCCAGCAGCGGGGACAGGGGGTTTGAGACCCAGTACTTC.

A few counts support this clonotype. The CDR3 sequence: CASSSGTSPHTQYF. The CDR3, as DNA: TGTGCCAGCAGCTCCGGGACATCACCACATACGCAGTATTTT. The rearrangement links TRBV28 to TRBJ2-3; weak D call: TRBD1 (6 bases). Between the trimmed V and J ends, which lost 6 bases and 7 bases, there was a span of 17 bases. Germline V lookup: CDR1 MDHEN, CDR2 SYDVKM. The CDR3 totals 14 residues.

This clonotype has just a few counts. The chain uses TRBV12-3 or TRBV12-4 and TRBJ1-1; TRBD1 might be the D (5 bases). This CDR3 comprises 13 residues. V was shortened by 6 bases and J by 1 base, with 9 bases between the two germline ends. CDR3 nucleotide sequence: TGTGCCAGCAGGCCAAGGGGGAACACTGAAGCTTTCTTT. Protein product: CASRPRGNTEAFF.

This clonotype was seen a handful of times. The chain recombines TRBV5-6 with TRBJ1-6; D gene uncertain. V shed 4 bases and J shed 7 bases, with 6 bases lying between them. Germline CDR1 is SGHDT and CDR2 is YYEEEE. The CDR3 extends over 12 amino acids. The CDR3 nucleotides read TGTGCCAGCAGCGGAGTAAATTCACCCCTCCACTTT. Translation: CASSGVNSPLHF.

The chain is built from TRBV29-1 and TRBJ2-5, with 9 bases aligning to TRBD2. Germline values: CDR1 SQVTM, CDR2 ANQGSEA. CDR3 length: 14 amino acids. Trimming cost V 5 bases and J 0 bases; bases outside gene matches: 4. The CDR3 nucleotides read TGCAGCGTTTGGTTAGCGGGGGACCAAGAGACCCAGTACTTC. Translation: CSVWLAGDQETQYF.

The sample holds a few counts of this clonotype. The chain joins TRBV5-1 to TRBJ2-3; D gene unclear. The germline V and J ends were trimmed by 0 bases and 2 bases, with 7 bases remaining between them. This CDR3 is 14 amino acids long. The germline gives CDR1 SGHRS, CDR2 YFSETQ. The CDR3 DNA sequence: TGCGCCAGCAGCTTGGATCCGTACACAGATACGCAGTATTTT. Translated: CASSLDPYTDTQYF.

This clonotype has only a few counts. V gene TRBV18 combines with J gene TRBJ2-6, with D possibly matching TRBD2 (6 bases). This CDR3 comprises 15 residues. Trimming removed 5 bases at V and 0 bases at J, with 8 bases between. The germline gives CDR1 KGHSH, CDR2 LQKENI. Here the CDR3 reads CASSDGSSGANVLTF. The CDR3 nucleotides are TGTGCCAGCTCAGACGGGAGCTCTGGGGCCAACGTCCTGACTTTC.

The chain joins TRBV6-5 to TRBJ2-7, with D unresolved. The CDR3 length is 15 residues. Germline V gene data show CDR1 as MNHEY and CDR2 as SVGAGI. V lost 0 bases to trimming and J lost 2 bases, with 11 bases between them. The CDR3 protein is CASSYSPSNPYEQYF. The CDR3 nucleotides read TGTGCCAGCAGTTACTCACCTTCCAACCCCTACGAGCAGTACTTC.

In DNA form, the CDR3 reads TGTGCCAGCAGCCAAGGACAGGGGGGGGCCGGGGAGCTGTTTTTT. It yields the protein CASSQGQGGAGELFF. This sequence joins TRBV4-2 and TRBJ2-2; 9 nucleotides line up with TRBD1. V lost 1 base and J lost 6; bases outside the gene matches: 3. Germline V gene lookup returns CDR1 LGHNA and CDR2 YNFKEQ. CDR3 length: 15 residues.

The chain recombines TRBV27 with TRBJ2-2, with 7 nucleotides matching TRBD1. Looked up from germline, CDR1 is MNHEY and CDR2 is SMNVEV (reference sequence). The V segment lost 3 bases and the J segment 3 bases; nucleotides outside the gene matches: 13. The CDR3 is made up of 18 amino acids. DNA for the CDR3: TGTGCCAGCAGTTTCTCTCTGACAGGGACATTGCACACCGGGGAGCTGTTTTTT. Encoded protein: CASSFSLTGTLHTGELFF.